A selection of T cell receptor beta chains follows, all from one sample in a study of identical twins. TCRdb analysed the 5' RACE reads with MiXCR anew, one entry per CDR3 protein. The sample consists of some 460,000 distinct CDR3 sequences, 11% to 15% of them appearing once. Separately, the same data were catalogued under a study of yellow fever vaccine responses in identical twins.

The sequenced sample was CD4+ T cells sorted from blood. All receptors come from a woman aged 18-29 years in good health. Each CDR3 is given with its conserved first and last residue. The D gene is left open where the match is weak. For some rows the clone size is stated as once, few or many, or as a class when expanded; others skip it.

V	size	D	J	DNA	CDR3
TRBV12-3/TRBV12-4	few	.	TRBJ2-5	TGTGCCAGCAGTTTATGGGGAGGTGGGAGGACACAAGAGACCCAGTACTTC	CASSLWGGGRTQETQYF
TRBV7-9	.	.	TRBJ1-2	TGTGCCAGCAGCTTAATAGAGAGTGGCTACACCTTC	CASSLIESGYTF
TRBV27	few	.	TRBJ2-2	TGTGCCAGCAGCCTAGCACCACTCCCGAACACCGGGGAGCTGTTTTTT	CASSLAPLPNTGELFF
TRBV28	.	TRBD1	TRBJ1-1	TGTGCCAGCGCCATCCCGGGACAGTGGTCGAACACTGAAGCTTTCTTT	CASAIPGQWSNTEAFF
TRBV5-1	.	.	TRBJ2-2	TGCGCCAGCAGTCCAGGGGTGGCCGGGGAGCTGTTTTTT	CASSPGVAGELFF
TRBV20-1	many	TRBD1	TRBJ2-7	TGCAGTGCTAGGACAGGGTCCTACGAGCAGTACTTC	CSARTGSYEQYF
TRBV29-1	few	.	TRBJ2-5	TGCAGCGTTGAAACGGGAGAGACCCAGTACTTC	CSVETGETQYF
TRBV7-2	many	TRBD1	TRBJ2-7	TGTGCCAGCAGCGTGACAGGGCCGTCCTACGAGCAGTACTTC	CASSVTGPSYEQYF
TRBV28	.	.	TRBJ1-1	TGTGCCAGCAGTTTTTCCTTCAGAGAAGCTTTCTTT	CASSFSFREAFF
TRBV6-5	.	TRBD1	TRBJ2-7	TGTGCCAGCAGTTACCCGGGACAGCCCTACGAGCAGTACTTC	CASSYPGQPYEQYF
TRBV6-2/TRBV6-3	.	TRBD2	TRBJ2-1	TGTGCCAGCAGCTCCTCCGGGCTAGCGGGAGTTGGCAATGAGCAGTTCTTC	CASSSSGLAGVGNEQFF
TRBV15	few	TRBD2	TRBJ2-1	TGTGCCACCAGCAGAGACGGGAGGGCCGACAATGAGCAGTTCTTC	CATSRDGRADNEQFF
TRBV5-6	.	.	TRBJ2-7	TGTGCCAGCAATAATTGGGGGGTGCACACCTACGAGCAGTACTTC	CASNNWGVHTYEQYF
TRBV3-1	few	.	TRBJ2-3	TGTGCCAGCAGCCAATTAGGGACTAGCACAGATACGCAGTATTTT	CASSQLGTSTDTQYF
TRBV12-3/TRBV12-4	many	TRBD2	TRBJ2-7	TGTGCCAGCAGTTTCCGCGGGGGGCGAAGCTCCTACGAGCAGTACTTC	CASSFRGGRSSYEQYF
TRBV25-1	.	.	TRBJ2-3	TGTGCCAGCAGTGAATTTGGAGCGTCGGAGGGCACAGATACGCAGTATTTT	CASSEFGASEGTDTQYF
TRBV20-1	.	.	TRBJ1-5	TGCAGTGCCGAGGGGGGGACGTACGGTCAGCCCCAGCATTTT	CSAEGGTYGQPQHF